These 3 T cell receptor beta chains were sequenced from one sample in a study of control samples from healthy donors and cancer patients. Generated by immunoSEQ multiplex PCR, the TCRdb table keeps only in-frame clones and is missing some. The sample lists 55,000 to 90,000 clones, roughly 84% occurring once. The specimen sequenced was blood. The receptor set was obtained from a middle-aged man in good health.

The chain joins TRBV6-2 or TRBV6-3 to TRBJ1-5; a weak D match, TRBD1 (6 bases). The germline gives CDR1 MNHEY, CDR2 SVGEGT. This CDR3 spans 13 amino acids. Trimming removed 6 bases from V and 6 bases from J, with 12 bases in between. DNA for the CDR3: TGTGCCAGCAGCCGCACAGGGTTTCAGCCCCAGCATTTT. Translation gives CASSRTGFQPQHF.

The chain has TRBV5-1 and TRBJ1-2; D uncertain. This CDR3 region has 14 residues. V was cut by 0 bases and J by 3 bases, with 9 bases left in between. Germline CDR1 reads SGHRS; CDR2 reads YFSETQ. The CDR3 is CASSLGGQDYGYTF. CDR3 sequence (DNA): TGCGCCAGCAGCTTGGGAGGGCAAGACTATGGCTACACCTTC.

The chain joins TRBV27 to TRBJ2-5; D may be TRBD2 (5 bases). The CDR3 is made up of 12 amino acids. The germline CDR1 and CDR2 sequences are MNHEY and SMNVEV (reference sequence). Trimming removed 6 bases at V and 5 bases at J, with 10 bases between. Written as DNA, the CDR3 is TGTGCCAGCAGGGGAGTTTTGGAGACCCAGTACTTC. Translating it yields CASRGVLETQYF.